These 22 T cell receptor beta chains share one sample of origin, sequenced in a study of T cell changes during pregnancy in multiple sclerosis. Sequencing was performed with immunoSEQ multiplex PCR; in TCRdb, only in-frame clones are kept and a portion is missing. The top ten clones hold 1.2% of a sample with about 100,000 clones, roughly 92% of them seen once. This specimen consisted of peripheral blood, obtained in the second trimester of pregnancy. These receptors all stem from a female donor with multiple sclerosis, enrolled in a pregnancy study.

This CDR3 is CASSSHGLAGEFYNEQFF. In DNA form, the CDR3 reads TGTGCCAGTAGCTCCCATGGACTAGCGGGGGAGTTCTACAATGAGCAGTTCTTC. The chain combines TRBV19 with TRBJ2-1; 13 bases are shared with TRBD2. The CDR3 is made up of 18 amino acids. CDR1 LNHDA and CDR2 SQIVND come from the germline V gene (reference sequence). The V segment lost 6 bases and the J segment 3 bases; nucleotides outside the gene matches: 11.

This chain joins TRBV21-1 and TRBJ1-6; no check of the table's D call, TRBD1, against the DNA was made. TRBV21-1 is listed as a pseudogene. This CDR3 comprises 14 residues. CDR3 in amino acids: CASIKDRENSPLHF. CDR3 DNA: TGTGCCAGCATCAAGGACAGGGAGAATTCACCCCTCCACTTT.

V and J are TRBV5-6 and TRBJ1-2, with 8 bases identical to TRBD1. CDR3 length: 13 amino acids. J was trimmed by 7 bases and V by 3 bases; bases with no gene match: 5. The germline CDR1 and CDR2 sequences are SGHDT and YYEEEE. CDR3 loop: CASSSGTGGGYTF. DNA for the CDR3: TGTGCCAGCAGCTCGGGGACAGGCGGTGGCTACACCTTC.

The chain couples TRBV19 to TRBJ2-1; 7 bases align to TRBD2. Germline CDR1 LNHDA, CDR2 SQIVND (reference sequence). The CDR3 consists of 15 residues. The J segment lost 4 bases and the V segment lost 3 bases, leaving 6 bases of the junction unmatched. CDR3 loop: CASSIGPSGYNEQFF. CDR3 DNA sequence: TGTGCCAGTAGTATTGGGCCTAGCGGATACAATGAGCAGTTCTTC.

The chain employs TRBV19 and TRBJ2-3; D is perhaps TRBD1 (6 bases). The V and J ends lost 6 bases and 4 bases respectively, with 17 bases between them. The CDR3 is made up of 15 amino acids. Per germline, CDR1 LNHDA and CDR2 SQIVND (reference sequence). CDR3 sequence reads: CASSEWGRGADTQYF. The CDR3 DNA follows: TGTGCCAGTAGCGAATGGGGCAGGGGAGCAGATACGCAGTATTTT.

The rearrangement joins TRBV27 to TRBJ2-1; no clear D. Looked up from germline, CDR1 is MNHEY and CDR2 is SMNVEV (reference sequence). The germline V and J ends were trimmed by 4 bases and 8 bases, with 15 bases remaining between them. This CDR3 has 14 residues. The CDR3 DNA reads TGTGCCAGCAGTTCTCTCGACCTAGTAGATGAGCAGTTCTTC. Translation: CASSSLDLVDEQFF.

The V gene is TRBV11-2, the J gene TRBJ2-2, with D hard to call. The germline V and J ends were trimmed by 4 bases and 5 bases, with 8 bases remaining between them. The CDR3 contains 13 residues. Germline CDR1 SGHAT, CDR2 FQNNGV. The CDR3 bases are TGTGCCAGCAGCTCCCGGTTAACCGGGGAGCTGTTTTTT. Translation: CASSSRLTGELFF. The variable domain in full, completed from reference TRBV11-2 and TRBJ2-2, reads EAGVAQSPRYKIIEKRQSVAFWCNPISGHATLYWYQQILGQGPKLLIQFQNNGVVDDSQLPKDRFSAERLKGVDSTLKIQPAKLEDSAVYLCASSSRLTGELFFGEGSRLTVL.

The rearrangement joins TRBV6-5 to TRBJ2-5, with 7 bases identical to TRBD1. Germline CDR1 is MNHEY and CDR2 is SVGAGI. The trim removed 6 bases at V and 1 base at J, leaving 5 bases unmatched. This CDR3 has 14 residues. The DNA for the CDR3 is TGTGCCAGCAGACGACAGGGTGGCCAAGAGACCCAGTACTTC. Translating it yields CASRRQGGQETQYF.

The rearrangement uses TRBV9 and TRBJ2-1; 12 bases line up with TRBD2. CDR1 and CDR2 (germline): SGDLS, YYNGEE. V lost 3 bases and J lost 4; bases outside the gene matches: 2. CDR3 length: 15 amino acids. The DNA of the CDR3 is TGTGCCAGCAGCGCGGGACTAGCGGGTTACAATGAGCAGTTCTTC. It is translated as CASSAGLAGYNEQFF.

This chain connects TRBV2 to TRBJ2-5, with D perhaps matching TRBD1 (6 bases). The length of the CDR3 is 13 residues. Deletions cut 6 bases from V and 7 bases from J, with 15 bases between. Germline lookup yields CDR1 SNHLY and CDR2 FYNNEI. The CDR3 protein is CASRNRVSGTQYF. The CDR3 region has the DNA TGTGCCAGCAGGAACAGGGTGTCCGGGACCCAGTACTTC. Full variable domain (missing parts from reference TRBV2 and TRBJ2-5): EPEVTQTPSHQVTQMGQEVILRCVPISNHLYFYWYRQILGQKVEFLVSFYNNEISEKSEIFDDQFSVERPDGSNFTLKIRSTKLEDSAMYFCASRNRVSGTQYFGPGTRLLVL.

The V and J genes are TRBV27 and TRBJ2-7, with 7 bases fitting TRBD1. The CDR3 is 15 amino acids. With V trimmed by 4 bases and J by 2 bases, 8 bases remained unmatched. Germline V gene lookup returns CDR1 MNHEY and CDR2 SMNVEV (reference sequence). The CDR3 here is CASSYHKGQAYEQYF. For the CDR3, the DNA is TGTGCCAGCAGTTACCACAAAGGACAGGCCTACGAGCAGTACTTC.

The J gene is TRBJ1-5, the V gene TRBV28; D not resolved. V was pared by 3 bases and J by 9 bases, with 15 bases between. Germline lookup yields CDR1 MDHEN and CDR2 SYDVKM. The CDR3 totals 14 residues. This chain's CDR3 is CASSFNIAGWPQHF. The CDR3 region has the DNA TGTGCCAGCAGTTTTAATATAGCGGGATGGCCCCAGCATTTT.

Only one count was recorded for this clone. The rearrangement uses TRBV2 and TRBJ1-1; 9 positions match TRBD1. CDR1 SNHLY and CDR2 FYNNEI come from the germline V gene. CDR3 length equals 15 residues. The V and J ends lost 6 bases and 4 bases, in that order; junction bases with no gene match: 9. The CDR3 here is CASRPGQGGPTEAFF. CDR3 sequence (DNA): TGTGCCAGCAGGCCGGGACAGGGAGGGCCCACTGAAGCTTTCTTT.

The V call is TRBV29-1, the J call TRBJ2-7; TRBD1 might be the D (6 bases). The germline V gene encodes CDR1 SQVTM and CDR2 ANQGSEA. V lost 6 bases and J 2 bases, leaving 11 bases between the germline ends. CDR3 size: 12 residues. Written as DNA, the CDR3 is TGCAGCGTCCTCGGGACACCCTACGAGCAGTACTTC. It codes for CSVLGTPYEQYF.

The chain has TRBV30 and TRBJ2-7; D is uncertain. The CDR3 covers 14 residues. Germline values: CDR1 GTSNPN, CDR2 SVGIG (reference sequence). Trimming left V 0 bases short and J 6 bases short, with 15 bases between. The CDR3 DNA sequence: TGTGCCTGGAGTGTCGTTTCAGGCCCATTCGAGCAGTACTTC. Translated, it gives CAWSVVSGPFEQYF.

This clone was detected once. CDR3 residues: CASSARQGNYEQYF. CDR3 nucleotide sequence: TGCGCCAGCAGCGCCCGACAGGGGAATTACGAGCAGTACTTC. The chain uses TRBV5-1 and TRBJ2-7; 8 bases are shared with TRBD1. The V gene's germline CDR1 is SGHRS and CDR2 YFSETQ. The trim removed 4 bases at V and 4 bases at J, leaving 7 bases unmatched. There are 14 residues in the CDR3.

The chain joins TRBV5-8 to TRBJ1-2; D is unclear. Germline V gene lookup returns CDR1 SGHTS and CDR2 YDEGEE. CDR3 length: 12 amino acids. V gave up 2 bases and J gave up 4 bases, with 6 bases separating them. The DNA for the CDR3 is TGTGCCAGCAGCTTTGATAGCTATGGCTACACCTTC. Translated, it gives CASSFDSYGYTF.

V and J are TRBV5-1 and TRBJ1-1, with D unclear. This CDR3 is built from 13 residues. The germline V gene encodes CDR1 SGHRS and CDR2 YFSETQ. The V end was cut by 4 bases, the J end by 0 bases, with 7 bases between. CDR3 bases: TGCGCCAGCAGCCTCAGTATGAACACTGAAGCTTTCTTT. Translating gives CASSLSMNTEAFF.

The chain employs TRBV7-6 and TRBJ2-1; unclear D gene. CDR3 length equals 12 residues. Germline CDR1 and CDR2: SGHVS and FNYEAQ. The V and J ends lost 6 bases and 6 bases respectively, with 9 bases between them. In nucleotides, the CDR3 is TGTGCCAGCAGATCTTCGGGCAATGAGCAGTTCTTC. Translating gives CASRSSGNEQFF.

The chain links TRBV9 to TRBJ2-2; 10 bases map to TRBD2. Germline trimming cut 4 bases from V and 6 bases from J; bases unmatched to any gene: 6. This CDR3 has 15 amino acids. Germline lookup yields CDR1 SGDLS and CDR2 YYNGEE. The CDR3 region has the DNA TGTGCCAGCAGCTGGGCTAGCGGGGGAGCCGGGGAGCTGTTTTTT. This sequence encodes CASSWASGGAGELFF.

The chain employs TRBV2 and TRBJ2-1, with TRBD2 matching 12 bases. Germline V gives CDR1 SNHLY, CDR2 FYNNEI. Germline trimming cut 6 bases from V and 3 bases from J; bases unmatched to any gene: 6. The CDR3 has 16 amino acids. The CDR3 reads CASRRTSGTSYNEQFF. CDR3 DNA sequence: TGTGCCAGCAGACGGACTAGCGGGACCAGCTACAATGAGCAGTTCTTC.

This rearrangement joins TRBV7-2 to TRBJ1-1; D possibly corresponds to TRBD1 (6 bases). The CDR3 is 15 residues long. Trimming stripped 0 bases from V and 1 base from J, with 9 bases between. Germline V gene sequence: CDR1 SGHTA, CDR2 FQGNSA. CDR3 sequence reads: CASSLAGHENTEAFF. The CDR3 region has the DNA TGTGCCAGCAGCTTAGCGGGACACGAGAACACTGAAGCTTTCTTT.